These 2 T cell receptor beta chains originate from one sample sequenced in a study of blood T cell repertoires in COVID-19 (dated by TCRdb to 2019 to 2021). Receptor libraries were prepared by the immunoSEQ multiplex PCR assay. TCRdb stores this immuneACCESS table with in-frame sequences only. Part of the clones is absent; in the studies checked, under half of the shortfall reflects unresolved V genes, and no reason is known for the rest. This sample is represented by 150,000 to 200,000 clones; 80% to 90% of them were singletons. The ten largest clones take up over 2.5% of the sample. The sample was peripheral blood. These receptors were collected from a man aged 55-75 years with acute or convalescent COVID-19.

The chain has TRBV24-1 and TRBJ2-3; 7 bases align to TRBD1. The CDR3 extends over 14 amino acids. Losses at the gene ends were 6 bases for V and 6 bases for J; bases not matched to a gene: 8. CDR1 is KGHDR, CDR2 SFDVKD, per germline. As DNA, the CDR3 is TGTGCCACCAGTCCAGCCAGGGGGTCTGATACGCAGTATTTT. Protein product: CATSPARGSDTQYF.

The rearrangement joins TRBV28 to TRBJ2-1; 12 bases align to TRBD2. This CDR3 is built from 14 residues. Germline loops: CDR1 MDHEN, CDR2 SYDVKM. The ends lost 8 bases at V and 9 bases at J; junction bases unmatched: 8. For the CDR3, the DNA is TGTGCCAGCGCCCCTAGCGGGAGGGCCGCTGAGCAGTTCTTC. Translation: CASAPSGRAAEQFF. Variable domain in full (rest from reference TRBV28 and TRBJ2-1): DVKVTQSSRYLVKRTGEKVFLECVQDMDHENMFWYRQDPGLGLRLIYFSYDVKMKEKGDIPEGYSVSREKKERFSLILESASTNQTSMYLCASAPSGRAAEQFFGPGTRLTVL.